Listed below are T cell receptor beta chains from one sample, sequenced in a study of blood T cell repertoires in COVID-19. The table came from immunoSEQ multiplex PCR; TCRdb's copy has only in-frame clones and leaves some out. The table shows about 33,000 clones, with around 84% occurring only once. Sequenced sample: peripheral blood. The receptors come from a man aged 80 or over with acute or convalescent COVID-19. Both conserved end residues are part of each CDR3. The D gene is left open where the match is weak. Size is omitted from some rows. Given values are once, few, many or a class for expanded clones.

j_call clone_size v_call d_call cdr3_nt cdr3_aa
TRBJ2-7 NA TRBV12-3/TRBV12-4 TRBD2 TGTGCCAGCAGTCGAAGCGGGGGAGGGGAGCAGTACTTC CASSRSGGGEQYF
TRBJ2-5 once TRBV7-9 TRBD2 TGTGCCAGCAGCCCAAGCGGGGGGCCGTGGGAGACCCAGTACTTC CASSPSGGPWETQYF
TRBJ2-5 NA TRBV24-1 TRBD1 TGTGCCACCAGCACTAGGGACAGAGGGACCCAGTACTTC CATSTRDRGTQYF
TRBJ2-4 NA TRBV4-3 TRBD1 TGCGCCAGCAGCCAAGATCTTCCAGGGGGCCCCTCTAAGCCTAAAAACATTCAGTACTTC CASSQDLPGGPSKPKNIQYF
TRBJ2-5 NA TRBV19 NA TGTGCCAGTAGTACTAACTCGGGGGAGACCCAGTACTTC CASSTNSGETQYF
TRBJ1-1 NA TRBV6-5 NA TGTGCCACCAAGCAGAACACTGAAGCTTTCTTT CATKQNTEAFF
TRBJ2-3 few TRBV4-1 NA TGCGCCAGCAGCCATGGAGGGATACACACAGATACGCAGTATTTT CASSHGGIHTDTQYF
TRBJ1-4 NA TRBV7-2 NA TGTGCCAGCAGCTTCAGATTTGGGAGAGAAAAACTGTTTTTT CASSFRFGREKLFF
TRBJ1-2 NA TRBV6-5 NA TGTGCCAGCAGTAAACAGGTTTATGGCTACACCTTC CASSKQVYGYTF
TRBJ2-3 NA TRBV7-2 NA TGTGCCAGCTCGTCCGGAGGGGAAGGAACAGATACGCAGTATTTT CASSSGGEGTDTQYF
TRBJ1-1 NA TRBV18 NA TGTGCCAGCTCTCTCCCGTCTCCACCTGGGGCCGAAGCTTTCTTT CASSLPSPPGAEAFF
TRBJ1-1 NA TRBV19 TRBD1 TGTGCCAGTAGTATGGACAGGGGGTACACTGAAGCTTTCTTT CASSMDRGYTEAFF
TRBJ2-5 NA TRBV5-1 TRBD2 TGCGCCAGCAGCTTGGCTGGGGGACTAGCGGGGTATGAGACCCAGTACTTC CASSLAGGLAGYETQYF